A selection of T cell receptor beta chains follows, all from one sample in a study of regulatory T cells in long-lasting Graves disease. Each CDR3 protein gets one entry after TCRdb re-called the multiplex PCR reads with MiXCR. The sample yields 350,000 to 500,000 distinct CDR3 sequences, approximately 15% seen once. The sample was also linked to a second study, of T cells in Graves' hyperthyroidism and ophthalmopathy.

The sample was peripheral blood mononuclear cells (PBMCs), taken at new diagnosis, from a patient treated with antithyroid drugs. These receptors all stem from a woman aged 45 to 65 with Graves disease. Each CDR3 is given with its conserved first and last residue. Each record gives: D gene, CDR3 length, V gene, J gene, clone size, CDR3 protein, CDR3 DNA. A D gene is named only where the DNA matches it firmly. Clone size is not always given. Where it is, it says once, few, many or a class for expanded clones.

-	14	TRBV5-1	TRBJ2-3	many	CASSLGQHTDTQYF	TGCGCCAGCAGCCTTGGACAGCACACAGATACGCAGTATTTT
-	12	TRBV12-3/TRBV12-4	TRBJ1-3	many	CASNISGNTIYF	TGTGCCAGCAATATAAGTGGAAACACCATATATTTT
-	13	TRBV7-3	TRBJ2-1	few	CASSPQEGNEQFF	TGTGCCAGCAGCCCTCAGGAGGGAAATGAGCAGTTCTTC
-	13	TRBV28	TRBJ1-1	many	CASSLELGTEAFF	TGTGCCAGCAGTTTAGAGTTAGGCACTGAAGCTTTCTTT
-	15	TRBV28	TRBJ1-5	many	CASSSADRLNQPQHF	TGTGCCAGCAGTTCCGCGGACAGACTAAATCAGCCCCAGCATTTT
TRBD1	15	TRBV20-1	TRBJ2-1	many	CSARGTGQVYNEQFF	TGCAGTGCTAGAGGGACGGGACAGGTATACAATGAGCAGTTCTTC
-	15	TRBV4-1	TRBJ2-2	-	CASSQVGGATGELFF	TGCGCCAGCAGCCAAGTCGGAGGGGCCACCGGGGAGCTGTTTTTT
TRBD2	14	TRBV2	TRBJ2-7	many	CASRAGTSSYEQYF	TGTGCCAGCAGGGCCGGGACTAGCTCCTACGAGCAGTACTTC
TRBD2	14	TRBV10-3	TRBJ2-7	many	CAIHGGGLSYEQYF	TGTGCCATCCACGGGGGGGGTCTGAGCTACGAGCAGTACTTC
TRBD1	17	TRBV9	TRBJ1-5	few	CASSRGGDSYSNQPQHF	TGTGCCAGCAGTCGCGGGGGGGACAGTTATAGCAATCAGCCCCAGCATTTT
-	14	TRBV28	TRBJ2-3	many	CASSLRMRADTQYF	TGTGCCAGCAGTTTGAGGATGAGGGCAGATACGCAGTATTTT
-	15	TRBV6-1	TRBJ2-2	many	CASSETQGNTGELFF	TGTGCCAGCAGTGAGACCCAGGGTAACACCGGGGAGCTGTTTTTT
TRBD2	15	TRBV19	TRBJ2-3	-	CASSFGLAITDTQYF	TGTGCCAGTAGTTTCGGACTAGCGATAACGGATACGCAGTATTTT
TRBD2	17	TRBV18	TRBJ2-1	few	CASSPLGTSGSQREQFF	TGTGCCAGCTCACCACTTGGGACTAGCGGGAGTCAGCGTGAGCAGTTCTTC
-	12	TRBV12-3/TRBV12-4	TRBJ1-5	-	CSSSFPGQPQHF	TGTTCCAGCAGTTTCCCCGGACAGCCCCAGCATTTT
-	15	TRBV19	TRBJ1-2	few	CASSITFPGKYGYTF	TGTGCCAGTAGTATAACCTTCCCCGGGAAATATGGCTACACCTTC
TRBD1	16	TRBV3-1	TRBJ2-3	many	CASSTRDRGIADTQYF	TGTGCCAGCAGCACCCGGGACAGGGGAATTGCAGATACGCAGTATTTT
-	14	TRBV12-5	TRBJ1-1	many	CASGLGPMNTEAFF	TGTGCTAGTGGTTTAGGCCCCATGAACACTGAAGCTTTCTTT
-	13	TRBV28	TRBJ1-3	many	CASSPLGGNTIYF	TGTGCCAGCAGCCCTCTAGGGGGAAACACCATATATTTT
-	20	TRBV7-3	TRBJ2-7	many	CASSPPSLSPSPNASYEQYF	TGTGCCAGCAGCCCCCCATCGTTGTCTCCGAGCCCCAATGCCTCCTACGAGCAGTACTTC
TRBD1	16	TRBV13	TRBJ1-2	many	CATARDRVLRFYGYTF	TGTGCCACCGCTCGGGACAGGGTTTTAAGGTTCTATGGCTACACCTTC
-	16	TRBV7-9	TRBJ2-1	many	CASSSLRQVRYNEQFF	TGTGCCAGCAGCTCACTTCGACAGGTGAGGTACAATGAGCAGTTCTTC
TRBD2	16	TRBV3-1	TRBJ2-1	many	CASSQERGVFYNEQFF	TGTGCCAGCAGCCAGGAGCGGGGGGTTTTCTACAATGAGCAGTTCTTC
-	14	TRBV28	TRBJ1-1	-	CASSWGGADTEAFF	TGTGCCAGCAGTTGGGGGGGAGCAGACACTGAAGCTTTCTTT
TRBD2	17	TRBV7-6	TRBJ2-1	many	CASSRRLAGVSGNEQFF	TGTGCCAGCAGCAGAAGACTAGCGGGAGTTTCTGGCAATGAGCAGTTCTTC
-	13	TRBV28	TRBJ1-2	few	CASSLAGHYGYTF	TGTGCCAGCAGTTTGGCAGGGCACTATGGCTACACCTTC
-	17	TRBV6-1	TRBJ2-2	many	CASLTTPTSLNTGELFF	TGTGCCAGCCTAACCACCCCAACTAGCCTCAACACCGGGGAGCTGTTTTTT
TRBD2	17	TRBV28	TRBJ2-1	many	CASSWTSGGLIGNEQFF	TGTGCCAGCAGTTGGACTAGCGGGGGCTTAATAGGAAATGAGCAGTTCTTC
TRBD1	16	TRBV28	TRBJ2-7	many	CASSPPVGTGDYEQYF	TGTGCCAGCAGCCCCCCCGTCGGGACAGGGGACTACGAGCAGTACTTC
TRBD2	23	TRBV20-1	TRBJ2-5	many	CSARGVAGATSGRHGRNYETQYF	TGCAGTGCTAGAGGTGTAGCGGGGGCGACTAGCGGGAGGCACGGTCGGAATTATGAGACCCAGTACTTC
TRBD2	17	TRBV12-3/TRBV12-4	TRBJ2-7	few	CANSLAGLGRDSYEQYF	TGTGCCAACAGTTTAGCGGGACTAGGGCGGGACTCCTACGAGCAGTACTTC
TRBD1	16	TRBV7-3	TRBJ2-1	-	CASSAGQGAPYNEQFF	TGTGCCAGCAGCGCCGGACAGGGGGCACCCTACAATGAGCAGTTCTTC
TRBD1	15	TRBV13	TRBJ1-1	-	CASSLGSGGSTGAFF	TGTGCCAGCAGCTTAGGCTCAGGGGGCAGTACTGGAGCTTTCTTT
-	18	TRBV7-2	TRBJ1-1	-	CASSHAATGGPAGTEAFF	TGTGCCAGCAGCCACGCGGCAACGGGAGGCCCGGCAGGCACTGAAGCTTTCTTT
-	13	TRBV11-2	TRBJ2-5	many	CASSSMGPETQYF	TGTGCCAGCAGCTCCATGGGGCCAGAGACCCAGTACTTC
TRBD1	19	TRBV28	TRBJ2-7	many	CASSPPGTGVRQSVYEQYF	TGTGCCAGCAGCCCGCCCGGGACAGGGGTTAGGCAGAGCGTGTACGAGCAGTACTTC
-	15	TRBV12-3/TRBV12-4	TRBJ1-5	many	CASSLGVYSNQPQHF	TGTGCCAGCAGTTTAGGGGTTTATAGCAATCAGCCCCAGCATTTT
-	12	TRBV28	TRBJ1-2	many	CASSFSDYGYTF	TGTGCCAGCAGTTTTAGTGACTATGGCTACACCTTC
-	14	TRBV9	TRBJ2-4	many	CASSPPGLINIQYF	TGTGCCAGCAGCCCTCCCGGACTGATAAACATTCAGTACTTC
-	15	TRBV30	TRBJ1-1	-	CAWSVRWGAYTEAFF	TGTGCCTGGAGTGTACGATGGGGGGCGTACACTGAAGCTTTCTTT
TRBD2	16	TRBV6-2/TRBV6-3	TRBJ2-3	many	CASSYRGLASTDTQYF	TGTGCCAGCAGTTACCGTGGACTAGCTAGCACAGATACGCAGTATTTT
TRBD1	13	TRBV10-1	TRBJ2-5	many	CASSRTGGETQYF	TGCGCCAGCAGTCGGACAGGGGGGGAGACCCAGTACTTC
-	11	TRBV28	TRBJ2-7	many	CASSWTVEQYF	TGTGCCAGCAGTTGGACGGTCGAGCAGTACTTC
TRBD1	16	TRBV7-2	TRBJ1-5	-	CASSPRTGGLNQPQHF	TGTGCCAGCAGCCCGAGGACAGGGGGGTTAAATCAGCCCCAGCATTTT
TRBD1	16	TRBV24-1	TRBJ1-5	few	CATGLPLDRPNQPQHF	TGTGCCACCGGCCTCCCCCTGGACAGGCCCAATCAGCCCCAGCATTTT
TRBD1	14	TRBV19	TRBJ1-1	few	CASSGGQGDTEAFF	TGTGCCAGTAGTGGCGGACAGGGGGACACTGAAGCTTTCTTT
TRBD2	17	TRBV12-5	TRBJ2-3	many	CASGLAMTSGMPDTQYF	TGTGCTAGTGGTTTGGCGATGACTAGCGGGATGCCAGATACGCAGTATTTT
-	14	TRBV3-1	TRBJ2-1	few	CASSLRTPGNEQFF	TGTGCCAGCAGCCTTAGGACCCCTGGGAATGAGCAGTTCTTC
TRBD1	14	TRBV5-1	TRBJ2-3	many	CASSEGQSTDTQYF	TGCGCCAGCAGCGAGGGACAGAGCACAGATACGCAGTATTTT
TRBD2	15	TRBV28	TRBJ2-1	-	CASSSPSGSYNEQFF	TGTGCCAGCAGTTCCCCTAGCGGGTCCTACAATGAGCAGTTCTTC
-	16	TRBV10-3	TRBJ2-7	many	CAISDRGSSSPYEQYF	TGTGCCATCAGTGATCGGGGCAGCTCGAGCCCCTACGAGCAGTACTTC
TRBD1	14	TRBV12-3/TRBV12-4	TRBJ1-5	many	CASSTGQPFQPQHF	TGTGCCAGCAGCACGGGACAGCCGTTTCAGCCCCAGCATTTT
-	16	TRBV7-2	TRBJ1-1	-	CASSLAVGHQNTEAFF	TGTGCCAGCAGCTTAGCGGTGGGACACCAGAACACTGAAGCTTTCTTT
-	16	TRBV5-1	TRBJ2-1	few	CASRLLRLGGYNEQFF	TGCGCCAGCAGACTGCTGCGACTAGGAGGTTACAATGAGCAGTTCTTC
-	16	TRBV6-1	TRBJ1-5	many	CASSESPFRRNQPQHF	TGTGCCAGCAGTGAAAGCCCGTTCCGTCGCAATCAGCCCCAGCATTTT
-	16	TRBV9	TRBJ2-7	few	CASSPTTGRHPYEQYF	TGTGCCAGCAGCCCCACGACAGGACGCCACCCCTACGAGCAGTACTTC
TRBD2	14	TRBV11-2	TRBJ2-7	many	CASSVIAGDYEQYF	TGTGCCAGCAGCGTGATAGCGGGAGACTACGAGCAGTACTTC
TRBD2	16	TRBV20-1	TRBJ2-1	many	CSASEVAGLDYNEQFF	TGCAGTGCTAGCGAGGTAGCGGGACTAGACTACAATGAGCAGTTCTTC
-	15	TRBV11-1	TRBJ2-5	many	CASSPPSGLTRTQYF	TGTGCCAGCAGCCCACCTAGTGGACTTACTAGGACCCAGTACTTC